This T cell receptor beta chain was identified during a study of human T cells and chemical hapten exposure. In the original processing: From about 22,000 to 700,000 TCRs were found per sample, with a median of approximately 96,000. In TCRdb, the RACE reads were re-called with MiXCR into one record per CDR3 protein. Here the V and J calls rest on TCRdb's processing, not on the authors' analysis. The sample holds about 110,000 distinct CDR3 sequences, approximately 8.8% seen once. Specified time point: patch test 2, 6 weeks after DPC sensitization. The sample's treatment: therapeutic diphenylcyclopropenone sensitization with weekly scalp DPC. Overall study results and limits: Patch test scores rose with PT1 expanded TCR counts, a positive correlation.

At least ten counts were recorded for this clonotype. As yet, its antigen is unknown. Germline CDR1 reads SEHNR; CDR2 reads FQNEAQ (reference sequence). CDR3 length equals 16 residues. The V gene end was trimmed by 2 bases and the J gene end by 0 bases; junction bases not matched to a gene: 5. This specimen consisted of whole blood, obtained in connection with sensitization to the hapten diphenylcyclopropenone (DPC). The gene calls are TRBV7-9 and TRBJ1-2; 8 bases align to TRBD1. The origin of this receptor is a woman in her thirties or forties with alopecia areata. Some clones in this sample may be carry-over from other donors' samples. The CDR3 bases are TGTGCCAGCAGCTTACCGGGACAGGCTGCTAACTATGGCTACACCTTC. Translating gives CASSLPGQAANYGYTF. The whole variable domain, filled in from reference TRBV7-9 and TRBJ1-2, reads DTGVSQNPRHKITKRGQNVTFRCDPISEHNRLYWYRQTLGQGPEFLTYFQNEAQLEKSRLLSDRFSAERPKGSFSTLEIQRTEQGDSAMYLCASSLPGQAANYGYTFGSGTRLTVV.